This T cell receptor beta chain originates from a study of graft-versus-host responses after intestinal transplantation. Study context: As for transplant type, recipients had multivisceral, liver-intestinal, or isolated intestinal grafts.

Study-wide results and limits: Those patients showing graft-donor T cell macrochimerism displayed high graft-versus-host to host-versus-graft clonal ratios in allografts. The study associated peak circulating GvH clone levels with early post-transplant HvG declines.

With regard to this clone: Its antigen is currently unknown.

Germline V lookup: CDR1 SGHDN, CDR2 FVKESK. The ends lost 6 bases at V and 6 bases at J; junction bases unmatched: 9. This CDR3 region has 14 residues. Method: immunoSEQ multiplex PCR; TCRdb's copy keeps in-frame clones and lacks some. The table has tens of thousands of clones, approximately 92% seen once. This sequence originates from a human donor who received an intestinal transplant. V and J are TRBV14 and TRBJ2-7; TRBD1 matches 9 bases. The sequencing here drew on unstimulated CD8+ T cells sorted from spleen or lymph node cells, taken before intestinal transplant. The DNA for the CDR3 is TGTGCCAGCAGACCGGGACAGGGCTTTGGCGAGCAGTACTTC. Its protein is CASRPGQGFGEQYF.